The rows below give T cell receptor beta chains drawn from one sample of a study of blood T cell repertoires in COVID-19. TCRdb's table, derived via immunoSEQ multiplex PCR, lists solely in-frame clones and lacks some. The sample holds 65,000 to 95,000 clones; about 89% are singletons and the top ten take roughly 2.6%. Sequencing input: peripheral blood. The receptors originated from a man aged 50-60 years with COVID-19, enrolled during active disease. Each CDR3 is given with its conserved first and last residue.

V gene: TRBV28; CDR3 protein: CASSRQGAQSETQYF
V gene: TRBV11-2; CDR3 protein: CASSLGAGQGHGYTF
V gene: TRBV10-3; CDR3 protein: CAIRRLAGETQYF
V gene: TRBV28; CDR3 protein: CASSYRSTGQANIQYF
V gene: TRBV10-2; CDR3 protein: CASSVLAATGELFF
V gene: TRBV5-1; CDR3 protein: CASSPDTAGNTIYF
V gene: TRBV4-1; CDR3 protein: CASSHSDGRDTF
V gene: TRBV5-1; CDR3 protein: CASSFVRTREGRDTQYF
V gene: TRBV10-2; CDR3 protein: CASTPTSGATDTQYF
V gene: TRBV5-3; CDR3 protein: CARREGRERQPQHF
V gene: TRBV18; CDR3 protein: CASSPETGGSGANVLTF